This is a list of T cell receptor beta chains from one sample in a study of cytomegalovirus exposure and HLA in healthy donors. The method was immunoSEQ multiplex PCR; TCRdb's version includes in-frame clones alone and lacks a portion of them. In all, the sample yields more than 130,000 clones. The sequenced sample was PBMCs. Source of these receptors: a man in his forties or fifties in good health and CMV-seronegative. Both conserved end residues are part of each CDR3. Each record gives: J gene, D gene, V gene, CDR3 DNA, CDR3 protein. A D gene is named only where the DNA matches it firmly.

>TRBJ2-1|.|TRBV7-3
TGTGCCAGCAGCCTTTCCCGGGACTGGATCAATGAGCAGTTCTTC
CASSLSRDWINEQFF
>TRBJ2-1|.|TRBV7-2
TGTGCCAGCAGCTTAGAGGGAGGTGAGCAGTTCTTC
CASSLEGGEQFF
>TRBJ1-3|TRBD1|TRBV2
TGTGCCAGCAGAACCGGACAGGCCTCTTCTGGAAACACCATATATTTT
CASRTGQASSGNTIYF
>TRBJ1-2|.|TRBV7-2
TGTGCCAGCAGCCCGACGACAGATCGCTATGGCTACACCTTC
CASSPTTDRYGYTF
>TRBJ2-5|.|TRBV11-1
TGTGCCAGCAGTTCTACTAGCACACAACAAGAGACCCAGTACTTC
CASSSTSTQQETQYF
>TRBJ2-7|TRBD1|TRBV4-3
TGCGCCAGCAGCCAAGCCACCGGGACAGGGTACGAGCAGTACTTC
CASSQATGTGYEQYF
>TRBJ2-5|.|TRBV4-3
TGCGCCAGCAGCCACCTCCGGGGGACAGACCAAGAGACCCAGTACTTC
CASSHLRGTDQETQYF
>TRBJ1-2|.|TRBV9
TGTGCCAGCAGCGTAGCGACGGGCTATGGCTACACCTTC
CASSVATGYGYTF
>TRBJ2-2|TRBD2|TRBV5-4
TGTGCCAGCAGCTTCGACATAGCGGGGGGGCATGGCGGGGAGCTGTTTTTT
CASSFDIAGGHGGELFF
>TRBJ1-4|TRBD1|TRBV4-2
TGTGCCAGCAGCCCCCCGGACAGGGGTAATGAAAAACTGTTTTTT
CASSPPDRGNEKLFF
>TRBJ1-1|.|TRBV10-3
TGTGCCATCATAGGGGCTATGAACACTGAAGCTTTCTTT
CAIIGAMNTEAFF
>TRBJ1-4|TRBD1|TRBV9
TGTGCCAGCAGCCCTCGGACAGGGGATGTAAGTGAAAAACTGTTTTTT
CASSPRTGDVSEKLFF
>TRBJ1-2|.|TRBV18
TGTGCCAGCTCACACGACGCTATGGAGGGCTATGGCTACACCTTC
CASSHDAMEGYGYTF
>TRBJ1-2|.|TRBV4-3
TGCGCCAGCAGCCAATCAGGGATGGGCTACACCTTC
CASSQSGMGYTF
>TRBJ1-1|.|TRBV6-5
TGTGCCAGCAGTTACACGAGGGTGAACACTGAAGCTTTCTTT
CASSYTRVNTEAFF
>TRBJ1-4|.|TRBV7-9
TGTGCCAGCAGCATACCCTATTCAGGCACTAATGAAAAACTGTTTTTT
CASSIPYSGTNEKLFF
>TRBJ2-1|TRBD1|TRBV18
TGTGCCAGCTCACAGGGACAGTCAAAGAAGCAGTTCTTC
CASSQGQSKKQFF
>TRBJ2-7|TRBD1|TRBV2
TGTGCCAGCAGGACCGGGACAGGGGACGAGCAGTACTTC
CASRTGTGDEQYF
>TRBJ1-4|TRBD1|TRBV5-1
TGCGCCAGCAACAGGGGACCTAATGAAAAACTGTTTTTT
CASNRGPNEKLFF
>TRBJ2-6|.|TRBV7-2
TGTGCCAGCAGCTCGTCCTCTGGGGCCAACGTCCTGACTTTC
CASSSSSGANVLTF
>TRBJ2-5|TRBD1|TRBV4-2
TGTGCCAGCAGCCAAGGGGACAGGGTGGGGGAGACCCAGTACTTC
CASSQGDRVGETQYF
>TRBJ1-6|.|TRBV6-1
TGTGCCAGCAGTGACCGTTGGGAGAATTCACCCCTCCACTTT
CASSDRWENSPLHF
>TRBJ1-6|.|TRBV6-5
TGTGCCAGCAGTTACGTAACCCCCGAGAATTCACCCCTCCACTTT
CASSYVTPENSPLHF
>TRBJ1-3|.|TRBV4-3
TGCGCCAGCAGCCAAGAGGCAGGGAAAGGAAGCACCATATATTTT
CASSQEAGKGSTIYF
>TRBJ1-5|TRBD1|TRBV19
TGTGCCAGTAGCGCGGACAGGGGCCCACATCAGCCCCAGCATTTT
CASSADRGPHQPQHF
>TRBJ1-2|.|TRBV20-1
TGCAGTGCTAGTTCTAAATATGGCTACACCTTC
CSASSKYGYTF
>TRBJ2-3|.|TRBV19
TGTGCCAGTAGTACGCGGGACAGAACCAAAGATACGCAGTATTTT
CASSTRDRTKDTQYF
>TRBJ2-3|TRBD1|TRBV5-1
TGCGCCAGCAGCTTGGAGGGGGCCACAGATACGCAGTATTTT
CASSLEGATDTQYF
>TRBJ1-2|.|TRBV28
TGTGCCAGCAGTGGAGAGTACTATGGCTACACCTTC
CASSGEYYGYTF
>TRBJ1-2|.|TRBV4-1
TGCGCCAGCAGCCAAGAGAGGGGGAACTATGGCTACACCTTC
CASSQERGNYGYTF
>TRBJ1-2|.|TRBV2
TGTGCCAGCAGTGAAGCGCGGCAGGGAAATGGCTACACCTTC
CASSEARQGNGYTF
>TRBJ2-5|.|TRBV5-6
TGTGCCAGCAGCTTGGATAGCCAAGAGACCCAGTACTTC
CASSLDSQETQYF
>TRBJ2-7|.|TRBV14
TGTGCCAGCAGCCCCACTACAGGCAGGAATCAACGCTACGAGCAGTACTTC
CASSPTTGRNQRYEQYF
>TRBJ1-1|TRBD1|TRBV4-1
TGCGCCAGCAGCCCGTCGACAGGGAGCGGCACTGAAGCTTTCTTT
CASSPSTGSGTEAFF
>TRBJ1-1|TRBD1|TRBV10-3
TGTGCCATCTTTGGAGCAGGGGGCGCAGGGTCTGAAGCTTTCTTT
CAIFGAGGAGSEAFF
>TRBJ1-2|TRBD1|TRBV5-6
TGTGCCAGCAGCTTGCGGCAGGGGGTTTTTTATGGCTACACCTTC
CASSLRQGVFYGYTF
>TRBJ1-5|.|TRBV7-2
TGTGCCAGCAGCTTAGCGCAGGGGAGCAGCAATCAGCCCCAGCATTTT
CASSLAQGSSNQPQHF
>TRBJ1-1|.|TRBV9
TGTGCCAGCACCCCGACAGGAACGGGCACTGAAGCTTTCTTT
CASTPTGTGTEAFF
>TRBJ1-5|TRBD1|TRBV4-3
TGCGCCAGCAGCCGCACAACAGGGGGCGATCAGCCCCAGCATTTT
CASSRTTGGDQPQHF
>TRBJ2-3|.|TRBV7-3
TGTGCCAGCAGCTTTCAGGGTTTGACAGATACGCAGTATTTT
CASSFQGLTDTQYF
>TRBJ2-1|.|TRBV7-9
TGTGCCAGCAGCTGGTATCAGTTGGATGAGCAGTTCTTC
CASSWYQLDEQFF
>TRBJ1-4|TRBD1|TRBV4-1
TGCGCCAGCAGCCGAAACCGGGACAGTAATGAAAAACTGTTTTTT
CASSRNRDSNEKLFF